This T cell receptor beta chain was found in a study of T-cell reconstitution after alpha-beta-depleted transplantation in children. Study-wide points: After transplant, high TCRbeta diversity at day 60 in some patients arose from surviving recipient T cells and thymic progenitors. It was newly produced T cells that mostly accounted for T-cell counts and diversity one year after transplant. Expanded clones from the graft, numbering several hundred, reportedly supplied alpha-beta T cells about two months after transplant.

Unique molecular identifiers were built into the TCRbeta library. TCRdb re-analysed the PCR reads in MiXCR, keeping a single row per CDR3 protein. The sample holds under 850,000 distinct CDR3 sequences, around 13% seen once. This clonotype has a count of ten or more. Its antigen is unknown. CDR1 is SGHVS and CDR2 is FNYEAQ in the germline V gene. After removal of 4 bases from V and 1 base from J, the junction contained 2 bases not matched to a gene. This CDR3 is built from 14 residues. The V call is TRBV7-6, the J call TRBJ2-3; 7 nucleotides align to TRBD2. The sample consisted of PBMCs, taken before TCRalphabeta/CD19-depleted stem cell transplant. This clonotype originated in a girl between 2 and 10 years old with congenital amegakaryocytic thrombocytopenia, due to receive a stem cell transplant. CDR3 protein: CASSSGLGTDTQYF. The CDR3, as DNA: TGTGCCAGCAGCTCAGGACTAGGCACAGATACGCAGTATTTT.